This T cell receptor beta chain came from a study of blood T cell repertoires in COVID-19. The authors' processing: The assay estimated nucleated cells by amplifying reference gene primers. Sequencing was performed with immunoSEQ multiplex PCR; in TCRdb, only in-frame clones are kept and a portion is missing. V and J calls and clone size are those listed in that table; D and trimming were worked out from the DNA. The sample yields about 210,000 clones, 84% seen once. V shed 5 bases and J shed 2 bases, with 12 bases lying between them. The V gene's germline CDR1 is SGHTA and CDR2 FQGNSA. The CDR3 contains 14 residues.

The sequencing input was peripheral blood. The receptor's source is a woman between 50 and 59 years old with active or convalescent COVID-19. V and J are TRBV7-2 and TRBJ1-2; TRBD1 might be the D (6 bases). CDR3 amino acids: CASSLGTINYGYTF. CDR3 sequence (DNA): TGTGCCAGCAGCCTCGGGACAATAAACTATGGCTACACCTTC.